These T cell receptor beta chains were read from a single sample in a study of blood T cell repertoires in COVID-19. Using immunoSEQ multiplex PCR, the repertoire was profiled, and TCRdb retains in-frame clones only, with some absent. The table records more than 200,000 clones, 85% to 90% of them present only once. The sequencing input was peripheral blood. These receptors were taken from a woman in her forties or fifties with acute or convalescent COVID-19. Both conserved end residues are part of each CDR3. A D gene is named only where the DNA matches it firmly. Size tells how often a clone was seen (once, few, many) or the class of an expanded clone, and some rows leave it out.

clone_size j_call d_call v_call cdr3_nt cdr3_aa
NA TRBJ1-5 TRBD1 TRBV7-2 TGTGCCAGCAGCTCCCGGGACAGGGATTGGGCCCAGCATTTT CASSSRDRDWAQHF
NA TRBJ2-7 TRBD1 TRBV6-6 TGTGCCAGCAGTTACGGGACAGGGGGCTTCGACGAGCAGTACTTC CASSYGTGGFDEQYF
NA TRBJ2-5 NA TRBV19 TGTGCCAGTAGTCAACAGGGTAAGGAGACCCAGTACTTC CASSQQGKETQYF
NA TRBJ1-1 TRBD1 TRBV5-5 TGTGCCAGCAGCTCAACGACAGGGGGGAACACTGAAGCTTTCTTT CASSSTTGGNTEAFF
NA TRBJ1-1 NA TRBV5-1 TGCGCCAGCAGCTTCCGGCCTTGGGGCGGGAACACTGAAGCTTTCTTT CASSFRPWGGNTEAFF
NA TRBJ1-6 TRBD1 TRBV9 TGTGCCAGCAGCCCCGGGACAGCGCCCCTCCACTTT CASSPGTAPLHF
NA TRBJ2-3 NA TRBV3-1/TRBV3-2 TGTGCCAGCAGCCAACCCGGGACTTCAAGGGCAGATACGCAGTATTTT CASSQPGTSRADTQYF
NA TRBJ1-3 TRBD1 TRBV3-1/TRBV3-2 TGTGCCAGCAGCCTTACTCCAGGGGGCAGTGAAGGAAACACCATATATTTT CASSLTPGGSEGNTIYF
NA TRBJ2-1 NA TRBV7-2 TGTGCCAGCGTCCTAGTGGGGGCCAAATACAATGAGCAGTTCTTC CASVLVGAKYNEQFF
NA TRBJ2-3 NA TRBV24-1 TGTGCCACCAGTGATTCACAGAGTTATACAGATACGCAGTATTTT CATSDSQSYTDTQYF
once TRBJ1-2 NA TRBV5-4 TGTGCCAGCAGCTTGGCTTACGGACAGCCTAACTATGGCTACACCTTC CASSLAYGQPNYGYTF
NA TRBJ2-4 NA TRBV19 TGTGCCAGTAGTCGGTGGGCTATTCAGTACTTC CASSRWAIQYF
NA TRBJ1-2 NA TRBV30 TGTGCCTGGACACCGGGGTTGAGTGGCTACACCTTC CAWTPGLSGYTF
NA TRBJ2-6 NA TRBV5-4 TGTGCCAGCAGCTTGGACGGCTCTGGGGCCAACGTCCTGACTTTC CASSLDGSGANVLTF
NA TRBJ2-7 TRBD2 TRBV6-6 TGTGCCAGCAGTAGGACTAGCGGTAGCTCCTACGAGCAGTACTTC CASSRTSGSSYEQYF
NA TRBJ1-1 NA TRBV7-7 TGTGCCAGCAGCTTACTGGTCGACATGAACACTGAAGCTTTCTTT CASSLLVDMNTEAFF
NA TRBJ2-5 TRBD1 TRBV5-5 TGTGCCAGCAGCTCCACAGGGGGGATGAGGACCCAGTACTTC CASSSTGGMRTQYF
NA TRBJ1-3 NA TRBV5-4 TGTGCCAGCAGCTTGGCCACCATGAGGACTGGAAACACCATATATTTT CASSLATMRTGNTIYF
once TRBJ1-6 NA TRBV11-2 TGTGCCAGCACCCGCAAAGACAGCTATTCACCCCTCCACTTT CASTRKDSYSPLHF
once TRBJ1-1 NA TRBV3-1/TRBV3-2 TGTGCCAGCAGCCAACAGTACACTGAAGCTTTCTTT CASSQQYTEAFF
NA TRBJ1-2 TRBD1 TRBV18 TGTGCCAGCTCACCGGGACAGGGCGGTAACTATGGCTACACCTTC CASSPGQGGNYGYTF
NA TRBJ2-1 NA TRBV7-2 TGTGCCAGCAGCTCCACGAACAACTTGCGGAGCTCCTACAATGAGCAGTTCTTC CASSSTNNLRSSYNEQFF
NA TRBJ1-2 NA TRBV11-2 TGTGCCAGCAGCTTAACGGACGGGGAATATTATGGCTACACCTTC CASSLTDGEYYGYTF
NA TRBJ2-3 TRBD2 TRBV5-1 TGCGCCAGCAGCTTGGATAGCGGGGGGGATACGCAGTATTTT CASSLDSGGDTQYF
NA TRBJ2-7 TRBD1 TRBV5-4 TGTGCCAGCAGCGGGGACAGTAGAAGGGGCTACGAGCAGTACTTC CASSGDSRRGYEQYF
NA TRBJ2-7 TRBD1 TRBV9 TGTGCCAGCAGCGTAGGGGGACAGGGTACCTACGAGCAGTACTTC CASSVGGQGTYEQYF
NA TRBJ1-3 NA TRBV13 TGTGCCAGCAGCTCCGCGACAGGTTTAATCTCTGGAAACACCATATATTTT CASSSATGLISGNTIYF
NA TRBJ2-7 TRBD2 TRBV29-1 TGCAGCGCTCTGCGGGGGACCTACGAGCAGTACTTC CSALRGTYEQYF
once TRBJ1-4 NA TRBV28 TGTGCCAGCAGTTTATACAGGGAAGGTTCGAATGAAAAACTGTTTTTT CASSLYREGSNEKLFF
NA TRBJ2-3 NA TRBV7-2 TGTGCCAGCAGCCTACTGTGGGCTAGCACAGATACGCAGTATTTT CASSLLWASTDTQYF
NA TRBJ1-2 NA TRBV9 TGTGCCAGCAGCGTAGAACAGGTCGGGGGCTACACCTTC CASSVEQVGGYTF
NA TRBJ2-5 TRBD2 TRBV3-1/TRBV3-2 TGTGCCAGCAGCCAAGTAAGCGGGGGGTCCCAGGCCCAGTACTTC CASSQVSGGSQAQYF
NA TRBJ1-2 NA TRBV7-3 TGTGCCAGCAGCTTAAACAAAGGGGGAGTTGACTATGGCTACACCTTC CASSLNKGGVDYGYTF
NA TRBJ2-3 NA TRBV9 TGTGCCAGCACCATGGGCGGGGTTACGCAGTATTTT CASTMGGVTQYF
NA TRBJ2-7 TRBD2 TRBV25-1 TGTGCCGGCAGCTCCGGGACTAGCGTTTCCTACGAGCAGTACTTC CAGSSGTSVSYEQYF
NA TRBJ2-3 NA TRBV4-3 TGCGCCAGCAGCCAAGATGAGGGCGGGGCGAATACGCAGTATTTT CASSQDEGGANTQYF
NA TRBJ1-5 NA TRBV18 TGTGCCAGCTCACCGGAAACAGGAAACAATCAGCCCCAGCATTTT CASSPETGNNQPQHF
NA TRBJ2-3 NA TRBV3-1/TRBV3-2 TGTGCCACCCGGGTAGAGGATACGCAGTATTTT CATRVEDTQYF
NA TRBJ2-7 NA TRBV30 TGTGCCTGGACGGACGACAGGTCCCCCTACGAGCAGTACTTC CAWTDDRSPYEQYF
NA TRBJ2-1 NA TRBV12-3/TRBV12-4 TGTGCCAGCAGTTTATCTGACAATGAGCAGTTCTTC CASSLSDNEQFF
NA TRBJ2-1 TRBD1 TRBV5-5 TGTGCCAGCAGCAGCACAGGGGGCTGGTACAATGAGCAGTTCTTC CASSSTGGWYNEQFF
NA TRBJ2-7 NA TRBV9 TGTGCCAGCAGCAGTGGGAGTTATTCTCACGAGCAGTACTTC CASSSGSYSHEQYF
NA TRBJ2-1 NA TRBV4-1 TGCGCCAGCAGCCAAGAGGGCTTTACCTACAATGAGCAGTTCTTC CASSQEGFTYNEQFF
once TRBJ2-2 NA TRBV5-1 TGCGCCAGCAGCTTCAGGATCACCGGGGAGCTGTTTTTT CASSFRITGELFF
NA TRBJ1-1 NA TRBV5-6 TGTGCCAGCAGCTTGGCACAGAAGAACACTGAAGCTTTCTTT CASSLAQKNTEAFF
once TRBJ2-7 NA TRBV6-5 TGTGCCAGCAGTTACGGGGACACCGAGCAGTACTTC CASSYGDTEQYF
NA TRBJ2-7 TRBD1 TRBV15 TGTGCCACCAGCAGAGCCGGGACAGGGGCCTACGAGCAGTACTTC CATSRAGTGAYEQYF
once TRBJ2-7 NA TRBV18 TGTGCCAGCTCACCACCGACAGGAACCTACGAGCAGTACTTC CASSPPTGTYEQYF
NA TRBJ2-3 NA TRBV9 TGTGCCAGCAGCCCCCAAAGCGGTAGCACAGATACGCAGTATTTT CASSPQSGSTDTQYF
NA TRBJ2-7 TRBD1 TRBV5-1 TGCGCCAGCAGCCCGGGACAGGGCCGCTACGAGCAGTACTTC CASSPGQGRYEQYF
NA TRBJ2-2 NA TRBV6-5 TGTGCCAGCAGTTACTCTTTCTCCTACACCGGGGAGCTGTTTTTT CASSYSFSYTGELFF
NA TRBJ1-5 NA TRBV12-3/TRBV12-4 TGTGCCAGCAGTTTGACTGACAATCAGCCCCAGCATTTT CASSLTDNQPQHF
NA TRBJ1-1 NA TRBV6-5 TGTGCCAGCAGTACGCCTAGTGGCACTGAAGCTTTCTTT CASSTPSGTEAFF